This TCR beta chain derives from a study of cytomegalovirus exposure and HLA in healthy donors (dated by TCRdb to the late 2010s). Study-wide context: An earlier analysis of 587 of the donors reported over 250 Gb of sequence data and 95 million to 120 million unique TCR beta sequences obtained from 150 million to 200 million T cells. Donor age, sex, ethnicity and CMV serostatus were compiled alongside the repertoire data. Along with the roughly 670-subject first cohort, a separate validation cohort of over a hundred different subjects was used. The study profiled the T cell repertoires of under 700 subjects by immunosequencing and related them to cytomegalovirus serostatus. In the later analysis, no new phenotypic data were used to find candidate immune exposures; instead, reliance was placed on TCR beta sequences and their occurrence across donors. Both class I and class II loci were covered by HLA typing, at four-digit resolution. Roughly 300 gigabases of sequencing data and approximately 85 million unique TCR sequences were included in an early release covering about 700 HLA-typed donors. The genetic ancestry cluster associated with self-reported Caucasian donors included 65% to 90% of the 350 to 500 genotyped donors. Every discovery cohort repertoire had been produced on one sequencing platform. A later genetic analysis took genome-wide SNP genotypes for about 55% of the roughly 670 donors and used that subset as a discovery cohort. Typing coverage differed by locus: A, B, C, DRB1 and DQB1 were typed in roughly 620-640 donors, DQA1 in about 560, DPA1 in roughly 590, and DPB1 in just under 480. In an earlier analysis of about 590 of the donors, high-throughput TCR beta sequencing was used to judge whether each TCR beta V gene segment behaved as functional or pseudogenic. On average, around 200,000 unique TCR beta nucleotide sequences were sequenced per donor among about 400 genotyped donors of the cohort, with around 19% of those sequences being non-productive. To predict cytomegalovirus infection status, the study combined high-throughput TCR immunosequencing, statistical association of individual TCRs with disease status, and machine learning. In a later analysis, previously published TCR beta repertoires from 666 donors were re-analyzed and high-resolution HLA genotyping was added so that TCR occurrence patterns could be studied. The aim of the study was to test whether cataloging public T cell receptors could identify signatures of past pathogen exposure. Four to six DR-DQ haplotypes were handled as single units for association and clustering, since linkage in the cohort was strong. Study-wide findings and limitations: In this cohort, only TCR beta chains were sequenced, and detectable features were limited by the absence of alpha or paired-chain data. At a false discovery rate of 0.05, a later analysis linked some 17,000 TCR beta sequences to specific HLA alleles. The earlier analysis of almost 600 of the donors excluded fewer than 20 rarely observed V segments, including chromosome 9 orphons, because counts were too low. A further reported finding was that TCR beta sequences accurately predicted the HLA-A and HLA-B alleles for most subjects in the first cohort. The study listed 164 TCR beta chains as associated with cytomegalovirus. Strong co-occurrence of HLA alleles, especially DR and DQ, made assigning TCR associations to individual alleles difficult. Linkage disequilibrium might explain the correlated functional status among segregating V segments, but an unknown experimental factor could not be ruled out. Compared with equally common non-associated chains, HLA-associated TCR beta chains in a later analysis were more clonally expanded and had lower generation probabilities. Presence/absence analyses assumed roughly uniform sequencing depth across donors, an assumption that may not hold. Three of the identified cytomegalovirus-associated TCR beta chains were confirmed in vitro to be specific for cytomegalovirus antigens. In a later analysis, several top co-occurrence clusters were reported to appear linked to parvovirus B19, influenza, CMV and Epstein-Barr virus. Most TCR sequences were seen in very few donors, while some public TCRs were found in many individuals. Because HLA typing was unavailable for some donors at each locus, only the typed subset was used in association tests. The authors suggested that the approach could potentially be extended to other disease states and immunological phenotypes. Immune exposure information for the cohort was limited to CMV serostatus. V-gene and J-gene trimming of TCR beta chains was associated with a missense DCLRE1C variant in a later genetic analysis, and the association was replicated in an independent cohort. The classifier was reported to diagnose cytomegalovirus status with high specificity and sensitivity in both the original and validation cohorts. Most CMV-associated TCR beta chains appeared to be HLA-restricted in a later analysis, and the HLA associations seemed to be driven largely by CMV exposure. A group of highly shared sequence variants was considered likely to be a technical artifact of the sequencing pipeline. In a later analysis, the rate of TCR association differed among HLA loci, with DRB1 alleles having the most associated TCRs and HLA-C alleles having the fewest. An earlier analysis of around 540 of the donors showed that most TCR beta V segments appeared in productive rearrangements either about 90% or about 30% of the time, which broadly matched IMGT annotations. Some IMGT-functional V segments, including TRBV6-2 and TRBV6-3, could not be distinguished by the 87-base-pair reads and were therefore excluded. In a later genetic analysis, fewer N-insertions in productive TCRs were reported among donors in an Asian-associated ancestry cluster than the approximately 710-donor mean.

Libraries were constructed by the immunoSEQ multiplex PCR assay. For the multiplex PCR, a mixture combining 60 forward primers for TCR Vbeta segments and 13 reverse primers for TCR Jbeta segments was used. The CDR3 region of rearranged TCR beta genes was amplified from genomic DNA with a multiplex PCR assay. The Illumina HiSeq System was used to sequence the amplified TCR beta libraries as 87-base-pair reads. The source study handled its data this way. A later analysis counted tens of millions of unique TCR beta chains across the 700 or so repertoires, and 10 million to 11 million of these chains were shared by at least two donors. Raw reads were error-corrected and collapsed into unique sequences with a nearest-neighbor algorithm that merged closely related sequences to remove PCR and sequencing errors. CDR3 sequences were aligned to IMGT reference sequences to assign V, D and J gene segments. For a sequence to be retained, a match of at least six nucleotides was required to both a V gene segment and a J gene segment. Rearrangements were classified as productive when the CDR3 lacked stop codons and remained in frame with V and J, and all other rearrangements were classified as non-productive. CDR3 was defined according to IMGT convention as the region running from the second conserved V-encoded cysteine to the conserved J-encoded phenylalanine. The earlier analysis of a few hundred of the donors excluded sequences that lacked an unambiguous match to a single V gene segment. In an earlier analysis of 500 to 750 of the donors, V segments were called functional above 56.7% productive rearrangements and were called segregating when the between-donor standard deviation exceeded 5%. A statistical classification framework was developed to diagnose cytomegalovirus status using the catalog of TCR beta chain sequences. V and J gene assignment, in a later analysis, came from comparing TCR nucleotide sequences with IMGT/GENE-DB human TR gene sequences. Using the TCRdist pipeline, a later analysis assigned CDR3 sequences along with most-parsimonious VDJ recombination scenarios. In a later analysis, each TCR beta chain was defined by its CDR3 amino acid sequence together with its V-gene family, and reads without a unique V-gene family were excluded. In a later analysis, several hundred highly shared, low-generation-probability nucleotide sequences were removed to address suspected cross-contamination and a sequencing artifact. In a later analysis, a clonal expansion index was calculated for each public chain from normalized within-repertoire ranks of inferred template counts. A later analysis computed generation probabilities with a VDJ recombination model fitted to out-of-frame rearrangements, and checked the results against IGoR. In a later analysis, hypergeometric tests were used to score TCR-TCR, TCR-HLA and TCR-CMV co-occurrence, with a repertoire-size bias correction applied to TCR pairs. A later analysis estimated false discovery rates by permuting HLA or CMV assignments 20 times. In a later analysis, co-occurring TCRs were grouped using DBSCAN, with TCRdist sequence similarity added in when clustering inside HLA-allele-positive subsets. For co-occurrence clustering, repertoires with fewer than 30,000 or more than 120,000 public chains were excluded, along with four to six repertoires with anomalous nucleotide sharing. The source is immuneACCESS, and TCRdb retained only in-frame sequences with V and J called. Part of the clones is not carried over; for the studies checked, unresolved V genes explain less than half of this, and the remainder is unexplained. The D gene and trimming were derived from the DNA, and the V and J assignments and clone size from that table. This sample is represented by 150,000 to 200,000 clones; roughly 87% of them were singletons. The top ten clones comprise about 0.23% of the sample.

With respect to this clone: Its antigen is currently not known. Base qualities are not recorded, but no much larger clone differs from it by a single base.

The cohort comprised several hundred healthy bone marrow donors. At the time of sampling, all cohort members were nominally healthy, though unrecorded immune exposures were likely present. The donor tested CMV seronegative, placing the donor among the approximately 360 seronegative members of the cohort. Every donor gave a peripheral blood sample, and the peripheral blood mononuclear cells from that sample were used for TCR beta sequencing. Genomic DNA extraction from the blood cell samples was performed with the Qiagen DNeasy Blood Extraction Kit. The CDR1 and CDR2 encoded by the germline V gene are MNHNS and SASEGT. V loses 6 bases at its end and J loses 2 bases; junction bases beyond the gene matches: 5. Taken from cysteine to phenylalanine, the CDR3 has 14 residues. Only the CDR3 DNA stays, 42 bases, in frame from base 1.

The chain joins TRBV6-1 to TRBJ2-3, with 7 bases aligning to TRBD2. The sequenced sample consisted of PBMCs. This sequence originates from a girl younger than two in good health and CMV-seronegative. The CDR3 sequence is CASRVREATDTQYF. The nucleotide sequence reads TGTGCCAGCAGGGTCCGGGAGGCCACAGATACGCAGTATTTT.